The 9 T cell receptor beta chains reported below all come from one sample, sequenced in a study of shared clonotypes between healthy human individuals. Profiling relied on immunoSEQ multiplex PCR, and the TCRdb table lists in-frame clones only, not all of them. There are 450,000 or so clones in the sample; more than 70% occur only once, and around 12% lies in the top ten. The sample comprised PBMCs. The source of these receptors is a woman aged 40-49 years in good health. Some clones in this sample may be carry-over from other donors' samples.

This clone was recorded many times. The sample has other DNA sequences that encode this CDR3 too. The rearrangement uses TRBV27 and TRBJ2-3; 8 bases are shared with TRBD2. This CDR3 has 14 amino acids. V shed 3 bases, J shed 3 bases, and the junction held 2 bases outside the gene matches. Germline CDR1 and CDR2: MNHEY and SMNVEV (reference sequence). This CDR3 is CASSFKRETDTQYF. The CDR3 bases are TGTGCCAGCAGTTTCAAGCGGGAGACAGATACGCAGTATTTT.

The chain couples TRBV7-9 to TRBJ2-7; D not resolved. V was shortened by 4 bases and J by 4 bases, with 20 bases between the two germline ends. Germline V gives CDR1 SEHNR, CDR2 FQNEAQ (reference sequence). The CDR3 is 16 amino acids. The CDR3 DNA follows: TGTGCCAGCAGCTCTCTCACGGCCGAGTTTTGGTACGAGCAGTACTTC. It translates to CASSSLTAEFWYEQYF.

The chain is built from TRBV19 and TRBJ1-2; weak D call: TRBD1 (5 bases). The germline V gene has CDR1 LNHDA and CDR2 SQIVND (reference sequence). Trimming took 10 bases from V and 4 from J, leaving 13 bases between them. The length of the CDR3 is 12 residues. CDR3 amino acids: CATSGAFYGYTF. The CDR3 nucleotides read TGTGCCACGTCCGGGGCGTTCTATGGCTACACCTTC.

In nucleotides, the CDR3 is TGTGCCAGCAGTCCCGCAGGGACTTTCACCGGGGAGCTGTTTTTT. This codes for CASSPAGTFTGELFF. The chain has TRBV28 and TRBJ2-2, with D possibly TRBD2 on 6 matching bases. Germline V gene data show CDR1 as MDHEN and CDR2 as SYDVKM. This CDR3 spans 15 amino acids. The V gene lost 5 bases and the J gene lost 4 bases, with 14 bases spanning the gap. Variable domain in full (rest from reference TRBV28 and TRBJ2-2): DVKVTQSSRYLVKRTGEKVFLECVQDMDHENMFWYRQDPGLGLRLIYFSYDVKMKEKGDIPEGYSVSREKKERFSLILESASTNQTSMYLCASSPAGTFTGELFFGEGSRLTVL.

V and J are TRBV14 and TRBJ1-1; unclear D gene. Trimming took 0 bases from V and 1 from J, leaving 6 bases between them. The germline gives CDR1 SGHDN, CDR2 FVKESK. This CDR3 region has 14 residues. Written as DNA, the CDR3 is TGTGCCAGCAGCCAAGAGTATGCGAACACTGAAGCTTTCTTT. It is translated as CASSQEYANTEAFF.

This chain joins TRBV5-5 and TRBJ2-5; 10 bases agree with TRBD1. This CDR3 is 15 amino acids long. The V and J ends lost 4 bases and 3 bases, in that order; junction bases with no gene match: 6. Per germline, CDR1 SGHKS and CDR2 YYEKEE (reference sequence). The DNA of the CDR3 is TGTGCCAGCAGCCCGGGACAGGGGTCCGAAGAGACCCAGTACTTC. It yields the protein CASSPGQGSEETQYF.

J is TRBJ1-5 and V is TRBV6-6; weak D call: TRBD1 (5 bases). Looked up from germline, CDR1 is MNHNY and CDR2 is SVGAGI (reference sequence). The CDR3 contains 16 residues. V was shortened by 8 bases and J by 0 bases, with 17 bases between the two germline ends. The CDR3 coding sequence is TGTGCCAGCCGGATGGACACATACTATAGCAATCAGCCCCAGCATTTT. The encoded protein is CASRMDTYYSNQPQHF.

This clone was seen just once. This chain uses TRBV27 with TRBJ2-1; 12 bases are shared with TRBD2. The CDR3 runs 19 residues. V shed 6 bases, J shed 2 bases, and the junction held 14 bases outside the gene matches. Germline assignment: CDR1 MNHEY and CDR2 SMNVEV (reference sequence). This CDR3 is CASSPTSGRLGGAYNEQFF. The CDR3 DNA sequence: TGTGCCAGCAGCCCGACTAGCGGGAGATTGGGGGGCGCCTACAATGAGCAGTTCTTC.

This clone came up a few times. This chain's CDR3 is CATTRDRGGGQPQHF. CDR3 in DNA: TGTGCCACCACCAGGGACAGGGGCGGAGGTCAGCCCCAGCATTTT. The chain has TRBV28 and TRBJ1-5; 10 bases align to TRBD1. Germline V gene data show CDR1 as MDHEN and CDR2 as SYDVKM. Trimming at V came to 10 bases and at J to 6 bases, leaving 12 bases not matched to a gene. The CDR3 sequence is 15 residues long.